This T cell receptor beta chain was sequenced in a study of molecular identifiers for immune sequencing clone quantification (dated by TCRdb to 2017 to 2018). Study-wide context: In a replicate experiment, RNA from roughly 21,000 or 96,000 naive CD8 T cells was split into five aliquots, four of which were sequenced. CD8 T cells were used in a methods study to benchmark molecular-identifier clustering-based TCR repertoire sequencing (MIDCIRS) and TCR RNA copy counting. The study at large found these results: Highly expanded clone sizes could be underestimated if identical TCR molecules share a barcode. Modeling estimated approximately 3 recovered TCR RNA copies per cell, compared with about ten by digital PCR, which implies about 32% capture efficiency. When barcode sub-clustering was omitted, TCR diversity was inflated by chimeric consensus sequences, with chimeras reaching as high as 47%. Spiked-in Jurkat TCR RNA equivalent to a single cell was reported to be detectable even among over 800,000 naive CD8 T cells. In CMV-specific effector cells, clones with more than 20 RNA copies accounted for over 97% of molecules, whereas in naive cells such clones accounted for under 1%. The naive libraries included spiked-in Jurkat TCR RNA (10 copies' worth), and this Jurkat TCR RNA is not part of the donor repertoire.

Receptors were amplified or captured by PCR. Sequencing took place on a NextSeq 500. Bulk TCR libraries were prepared as previously described, using TCR primers listed in Table S5. Purification of total RNA was performed with the Qiagen AllPrep DNA/RNA kit. Before analysis, reads from multiple sequencing runs of the same library were pooled. Concerning the study's data processing: Only reads with exact TCR constant sequence were kept, trimmed to 150 nt, and grouped by their 12-nt molecular barcodes. Within each barcode group, reads were sub-clustered at a 15% Levenshtein threshold, and quality-weighted consensus sequences were built per RNA molecule. Non-functional sequences were excluded, and lower-count sequences lying one edit away from another sequence were also excluded. Based on a fit of two negative binomial distributions, barcode sub-clusters having less than 20% of the maximum read count were discarded. TCRdb's own reprocessing of the public reads used fastp at Q25 and MiXCR and kept productive beta chains. Rows with a matching CDR3 protein are joined into one entry that keeps the most common DNA and genes. These V and J calls derive from TCRdb rather than the authors' analysis. Counted in this sample were 400,000 to 600,000 distinct CDR3 sequences; around 25% of them appeared once. Roughly 0.79% of the sample comes from the top ten.

This clonotype was observed at least ten times. Its recognized antigen is unknown. Per-base quality was not reported, and no clone a single base away is much larger than it. Libraries of naive CD8 T cells were generated from about 19,000 to 1,100,000 sorted cells, with 10%, 30% or 50% of the purified RNA used. Naive CD8 T cells were FACS-sorted as CD8+CD4-CCR7+CD45RA+ on a BD FACSAria II into RLT Plus buffer. To test detection sensitivity, Jurkat RNA equivalent to about eleven TCR copies was spiked into samples of roughly 20,000-1,100,000 naive CD8 T cells. CD8 T cells were enriched using RosetteSep CD8+ T Cell Enrichment Cocktail and Ficoll-Paque, and the enriched cells then underwent ACK red cell lysis. The germline V gene specifies SQVTM as CDR1 and ANQGSEA as CDR2. Trimming at the junction amounts to 4 bases on V and 0 bases on J, and the germline ends lie 11 bases apart. Inclusive of the bounding cysteine and phenylalanine, the CDR3 is 14 residues long. The sequence is cut down to CDR3 DNA, 42 bases in frame from base 1.

The sample was naive CD8+ T cells from blood, with Jurkat cell RNA spiked in. Taken with the paper, the label for cell subset or site translates to: FACS-sorted CD8+CD4-CCR7+CD45RA+ naive T cells. This receptor chain uses TRBV29-1 and TRBJ2-3, with an unclear D gene assignment. This clonotype originated in a human donor in good health. Some libraries in this study had Jurkat cell RNA spiked in. The DNA sequence is as follows: TGCAGCGTTGGAGACGGAAGTAGCACAGATACGCAGTATTTT. Translation gives CSVGDGSSTDTQYF.